Each of the 28 T cell receptor beta chains below was sequenced from the same sample in a study of CD8 T cells in ankylosing spondylitis. TCRdb processed the 5' RACE reads anew with MiXCR; each CDR3 protein has one entry. This table has about 230,000 distinct CDR3 sequences, roughly 8.2% appearing once. Sequenced sample: blood, either unsorted or a sorted T cell fraction (not recorded which). The receptors originated from a female donor with ankylosing spondylitis or in good health (not recorded which).

The sample holds many counts of this clonotype. The chain couples TRBV4-3 to TRBJ1-1; no reliable D call. This CDR3 comprises 13 residues. Trimming removed 4 bases at V and 1 base at J, with 7 bases between. Germline assignment: CDR1 LGHNA and CDR2 YSLEER. CDR3 nucleotides: TGCGCCAGCAGCCCGGACTGGAACACTGAAGCTTTCTTT. This gives the protein CASSPDWNTEAFF.

In its sample, this clonotype was seen many times. The V gene is TRBV7-9, the J gene TRBJ2-3, with unresolved D. V lost 7 bases to trimming and J lost 9 bases, with 14 bases between them. This CDR3 contains 12 residues. Germline V gene sequence: CDR1 SEHNR, CDR2 FQNEAQ (reference sequence). CDR3 nucleotide sequence: TGTGCCAGCACCCTGACGCCGCGGACGCAGTATTTT. Translation gives CASTLTPRTQYF.

This clonotype was counted many times. V and J are TRBV12-3 or TRBV12-4 and TRBJ2-7; a weak D match, TRBD2 (5 bases). The CDR3 runs 13 residues. V lost 3 bases to trimming and J lost 9 bases, with 15 bases between them. Written as DNA, the CDR3 is TGTGCCAGCAGTTTCGTGGGTCAGGAGGTGCAGTACTTC. Its protein is CASSFVGQEVQYF.

This clonotype has at least ten counts. The chain joins TRBV5-4 to TRBJ2-3; 9 nucleotides agree with TRBD2. In germline, CDR1 is SGHNT, CDR2 YYREEE (reference sequence). V lost 0 bases, J lost 4 bases, and 6 bases stayed unmatched. The CDR3 has 16 residues. The CDR3 is CASSLDWAGGADTQYF. CDR3 in DNA: TGTGCCAGCAGCTTGGATTGGGCGGGAGGGGCAGATACGCAGTATTTT.

The table lists this clonotype with many counts. V is TRBV20-1 and J is TRBJ2-7; TRBD2 matches 14 bases. V trimming: 5 bases; J trimming: 2 bases; junction bases outside the gene matches: 11. Germline CDR1 DFQATT, CDR2 SNEGSKA (reference sequence). The CDR3 consists of 17 residues. The CDR3 DNA is TGCAGTGCTCGAATGGGACTAGCGGGAGCGTTCACCTACGAGCAGTACTTC. Its protein product is CSARMGLAGAFTYEQYF.

Notes on this clonotype: This may arise from a read error, as a much more abundant clone is one base away. The chain is built from TRBV6-1 and TRBJ1-1; D is perhaps TRBD1 (5 bases). The CDR3 totals 14 residues. Per germline, CDR1 MNHNS and CDR2 SASEGT. CDR3 amino acids: CTSSGPKGRTEAFF. In DNA form, the CDR3 reads TGTACCAGCAGTGGCCCTAAGGGGAGAACTGAAGCTTTCTTT.

This clonotype was detected many times. CDR3 sequence (DNA): TGTGCCAGCAGTACCCTTACTGTGGGAGGACTTTACTACACCTTC. Translating gives CASSTLTVGGLYYTF. This chain joins TRBV6-1 and TRBJ1-2; the D is unclear. Germline loops: CDR1 MNHNS, CDR2 SASEGT. This CDR3 spans 15 amino acids. The V gene lost 5 bases and the J gene lost 10 bases, with 23 bases spanning the gap.

CDR3: CASSLGAGQGIYEQYF. The DNA for the CDR3 is TGTGCCAGCAGCTTAGGGGCCGGACAGGGGATCTACGAGCAGTACTTC. The chain has TRBV7-8 and TRBJ2-7; 9 bases are shared with TRBD1. Germline CDR1 is SGHVS and CDR2 is FQNEAQ. Unmatched junction bases numbered 7, after V lost 1 base and J lost 3 bases. This CDR3 is built from 16 residues.

At least ten counts were recorded for this clonotype. The rearrangement links TRBV7-9 to TRBJ2-7, with TRBD2 identical over 8 bases. CDR3 length: 13 amino acids. Germline V gives CDR1 SEHNR, CDR2 FQNEAQ (reference sequence). Germline trimming cut 5 bases from V and 7 bases from J; bases unmatched to any gene: 7. The CDR3 protein is CASSPGTREEQYF. CDR3 DNA: TGTGCCAGCAGCCCCGGGACTAGGGAAGAGCAGTACTTC. The whole variable domain, filled in from reference TRBV7-9 and TRBJ2-7, reads DTGVSQNPRHKITKRGQNVTFRCDPISEHNRLYWYRQTLGQGPEFLTYFQNEAQLEKSRLLSDRFSAERPKGSFSTLEIQRTEQGDSAMYLCASSPGTREEQYFGPGTRLTVT.

This clonotype was seen many times. The chain joins TRBV20-1 to TRBJ1-2, with D unresolved. With 4 bases removed from V and 2 bases from J, the gap between germline ends came to 8 bases. This CDR3 is built from 12 residues. Germline lookup yields CDR1 DFQATT and CDR2 SNEGSKA (reference sequence). The chain's CDR3 is CSATSLNYGYTF. The CDR3 DNA reads as TGCAGTGCTACCTCCCTAAACTATGGCTACACCTTC.

The chain carries TRBV7-2 and TRBJ2-5; no definite D call. The CDR3 has 15 amino acids. CDR1 is SGHTA, CDR2 FQGNSA, per germline. Trimming pared 1 base from V and 2 bases from J, leaving 11 bases between. The CDR3 is CASSLGSTTQETQYF. CDR3 bases: TGTGCCAGCAGCTTAGGCAGTACCACTCAAGAGACCCAGTACTTC.

This clonotype has ten or more counts. V is TRBV20-1 and J is TRBJ2-3; weak D call: TRBD1 (7 bases). With 0 bases removed from V and 2 bases from J, the gap between germline ends came to 18 bases. This CDR3 is 17 amino acids long. CDR1 and CDR2 (germline): DFQATT, SNEGSKA (reference sequence). CDR3 protein: CSARDKGAAGTTDTQYF. In DNA, the CDR3 is TGCAGTGCTAGAGATAAGGGGGCCGCGGGGACCACAGATACGCAGTATTTT.

The chain employs TRBV7-9 and TRBJ2-3; D remains ambiguous. Trimming took off 4 bases at V and 1 base at J, with 12 bases between the two ends. The CDR3 sequence is 15 residues long. The germline CDR1 and CDR2 sequences are SEHNR and FQNEAQ (reference sequence). CDR3 nucleotide sequence: TGTGCCAGCAGCTCCCCCAGAGGCGGCACAGATACGCAGTATTTT. Its translation: CASSSPRGGTDTQYF.

This clonotype has just a few counts. In DNA form, the CDR3 reads TGCGCCAGCAGCCCCGGGACTAGCGGGGGGACCTACGAGCAGTACTTC. It specifies CASSPGTSGGTYEQYF. The rearrangement joins TRBV5-1 to TRBJ2-7, with 15 bases lining up with TRBD2. Per the germline V gene, CDR1 is SGHRS and CDR2 is YFSETQ. The V gene end was trimmed by 4 bases and the J gene end by 2 bases; junction bases not matched to a gene: 4. This CDR3 region has 16 residues.

This clonotype came up many times. The chain recombines TRBV7-2 with TRBJ2-1; D unclear. CDR1 and CDR2 (germline): SGHTA, FQGNSA. V was trimmed by 4 bases and J by 0 bases, leaving 7 bases between them. CDR3 length: 14 residues. As DNA, the CDR3 is TGTGCCAGCAGCTCCGACCCCTCCTACAATGAGCAGTTCTTC. Translating gives CASSSDPSYNEQFF.

This clonotype was seen at least ten times. The chain links TRBV4-3 to TRBJ2-3; the match to TRBD1 covers 7 bases. This CDR3 region has 15 residues. Germline V gene data show CDR1 as LGHNA and CDR2 as YSLEER. Trimming at V came to 0 bases and at J to 4 bases, leaving 4 bases not matched to a gene. CDR3 DNA sequence: TGCGCCAGCAGCCAAGATCGACAGGGACCAGATACGCAGTATTTT. Its protein product is CASSQDRQGPDTQYF.

Notes on this clonotype: An end of the junction does not agree with germline; a read error may underlie this. V gene TRBV27 combines with J gene TRBJ2-1; 16 nucleotides line up with TRBD2. Germline V lookup: CDR1 MNHEY, CDR2 SMNVEV (reference sequence). The CDR3 is 17 amino acids. Here the CDR3 reads CASTSGLAGGSYNQQFF. CDR3 DNA: TGTGCCAGCACTTCGGGACTAGCGGGAGGGTCCTACAATCAGCAGTTCTTC.

This clonotype was seen many times. The chain has TRBV5-1 and TRBJ2-7, with D hard to call. CDR1 is SGHRS, CDR2 YFSETQ, per germline. The CDR3 runs 13 residues. Trimming took off 0 bases at V and 3 bases at J, with 7 bases between the two ends. The CDR3 bases are TGCGCCAGCAGCTTGGCAGCCGGCTACGAGCAGTACTTC. Its protein product is CASSLAAGYEQYF.

This clonotype was observed many times. This chain joins TRBV21-1 and TRBJ2-1; the D call of TRBD2 is as the table states it, not checked on the DNA. TRBV21-1 is classified as a pseudogene. The CDR3 loop spans 19 amino acids. The CDR3 nucleotides read TGTGCCAGCAGCTCCTGGGGACTCCGCTTTGGGGGCTCCTACAATGAGCAGTTCTTC. Protein product: CASSSWGLRFGGSYNEQFF.

This clonotype has at least ten counts. The rearrangement links TRBV7-2 to TRBJ2-3, with 7 bases identical to TRBD2. CDR1 is SGHTA and CDR2 is FQGNSA in the germline V gene. The CDR3 has 14 residues. Unmatched junction bases numbered 5, after V lost 5 bases and J lost 3 bases. Here the CDR3 DNA reads TGTGCCAGCAGCCGTCCGGGGGGAACAGATACGCAGTATTTT. Translation gives CASSRPGGTDTQYF. Together with reference TRBV7-2 and TRBJ2-3, the CDR3 gives the full variable domain: GAGVSQSPSNKVTEKGKDVELRCDPISGHTALYWYRQSLGQGLEFLIYFQGNSAPDKSGLPSDRFSAERTGGSVSTLTIQRTQQEDSAVYLCASSRPGGTDTQYFGPGTRLTVL.

This clonotype was detected a few times. V and J are TRBV30 and TRBJ2-2, with D possibly being TRBD2 (6 bases). CDR1 is GTSNPN, CDR2 SVGIG, per germline (reference sequence). V was shortened by 1 base and J by 6 bases, with 9 bases between the two germline ends. The CDR3 spans 13 residues. CDR3: CAWSAGGAGELFF. In nucleotides, the CDR3 is TGTGCCTGGAGTGCCGGGGGTGCCGGGGAGCTGTTTTTT.

This clonotype was counted at least ten times. The rearrangement links TRBV20-1 to TRBJ2-1; 7 bases are shared with TRBD2. The germline gives CDR1 DFQATT, CDR2 SNEGSKA (reference sequence). This CDR3 contains 13 residues. V shed 3 bases and J 3 bases; nucleotides not matched to a gene: 2. The CDR3 loop is CSASLADYNEQFF. Here the CDR3 DNA reads TGCAGTGCTAGCCTAGCGGACTACAATGAGCAGTTCTTC.

J is TRBJ2-6 and V is TRBV7-2; D unclear. This CDR3 has 15 amino acids. Germline V gene sequence: CDR1 SGHTA, CDR2 FQGNSA. Trimming removed 2 bases at V and 2 bases at J, with 7 bases between. This CDR3 is CASSLYTPGANVLTF. The DNA for the CDR3 is TGTGCCAGCAGCTTATACACCCCTGGGGCCAACGTCCTGACTTTC. Full variable domain (remainder filled in from reference TRBV7-2 and TRBJ2-6): GAGVSQSPSNKVTEKGKDVELRCDPISGHTALYWYRQSLGQGLEFLIYFQGNSAPDKSGLPSDRFSAERTGGSVSTLTIQRTQQEDSAVYLCASSLYTPGANVLTFGAGSRLTVL.

This clonotype was recorded at least ten times. The chain links TRBV19 to TRBJ2-1; D perhaps matches TRBD2 (6 bases). The CDR3 extends over 17 amino acids. V gave up 5 bases and J gave up 1 base, with 18 bases separating them. Germline values: CDR1 LNHDA, CDR2 SQIVND (reference sequence). The CDR3 here is CASSGSSGTESYNEQFF. CDR3 bases: TGTGCCAGTAGTGGTTCTTCGGGGACTGAGTCCTACAATGAGCAGTTCTTC.

This clonotype was detected ten times or more. V is TRBV6-1 and J is TRBJ2-7, with unresolved D. This CDR3 has 13 amino acids. Germline CDR1 is MNHNS and CDR2 is SASEGT. V was clipped by 4 bases and J by 4 bases, with 11 bases between them. This CDR3 is CASSALTDYEQYF. Here the CDR3 DNA reads TGTGCCAGCAGTGCACTAACTGATTACGAGCAGTACTTC.

There are many counts of this clonotype. The rearrangement uses TRBV14 and TRBJ2-1; TRBD1 might be the D (6 bases). Germline-derived CDR1 and CDR2 are SGHDN and FVKESK. The CDR3 spans 16 residues. V gave up 1 base and J gave up 7 bases, with 17 bases separating them. CDR3 protein: CASSQALQGRLNEQFF. The CDR3 bases are TGTGCCAGCAGCCAAGCCCTACAGGGCCGGCTGAATGAGCAGTTCTTC.

In this sample, this clonotype turned up many times. The chain couples TRBV20-1 to TRBJ2-1; 8 bases line up with TRBD2. From germline, CDR1 is DFQATT and CDR2 SNEGSKA (reference sequence). V lost 4 bases and J lost 9; bases outside the gene matches: 8. The CDR3 spans 13 residues. CDR3 DNA: TGCAGTGCTAACGGCGGGAGGCATGGTGAGCAGTTCTTC. Translation gives CSANGGRHGEQFF.

The table lists this clonotype with many counts. The chain has TRBV7-2 and TRBJ1-1; 8 nucleotides match TRBD1. The CDR3 contains 16 residues. CDR1 and CDR2 (germline): SGHTA, FQGNSA. Trimming removed 8 bases from V and 4 bases from J; junction bases left unmatched: 15. CDR3 DNA sequence: TGTGCCAGCTACCGACTCGACAGGGGTGCGACCACTGAAGCTTTCTTT. Translation gives CASYRLDRGATTEAFF.